A single sample gave rise to the 2 T cell receptor beta chains below, sequenced in a study of identical twins. TCRdb re-analysed the 5' RACE reads in MiXCR, keeping a single row per CDR3 protein. The table lists 750,000 to 950,000 distinct CDR3 sequences, around an eighth of them singletons. A further study also used this sample, focusing on yellow fever vaccine responses in identical twins.

The sample comprised PBMCs. The receptor set was obtained from a young woman in good health.

This clonotype has only a few counts. This chain uses TRBV4-1 with TRBJ2-3; no definite D call. Germline V lookup: CDR1 MGHRA, CDR2 YSYEKL. The CDR3 sequence is 15 residues long. The V end lost 2 bases, the J end lost 4 bases, and 13 bases lay between the germline ends. CDR3 sequence: CASSQKPLAADTQYF. CDR3 nucleotide sequence: TGCGCCAGCAGCCAAAAGCCCCTGGCTGCAGATACGCAGTATTTT.

This clonotype was observed a handful of times. This rearrangement joins TRBV5-1 to TRBJ1-1, with D possibly matching TRBD1 (6 bases). The V end lost 2 bases, the J end lost 3 bases, and 14 bases lay between the germline ends. Germline assignment: CDR1 SGHRS and CDR2 YFSETQ. CDR3 length: 15 amino acids. CDR3 sequence: CASSLQGLWDTEAFF. DNA for the CDR3: TGCGCCAGCAGCTTACAGGGTTTATGGGACACTGAAGCTTTCTTT. Full variable domain (outside the CDR3, taken from reference TRBV5-1 and TRBJ1-1): KAGVTQTPRYLIKTRGQQVTLSCSPISGHRSVSWYQQTPGQGLQFLFEYFSETQRNKGNFPGRFSGRQFSNSRSEMNVSTLELGDSALYLCASSLQGLWDTEAFFGQGTRLTVV.